This TCR beta chain derives from a study of T-cell memory formation after mild COVID-19. This clonotype was detected a few times. CDR1 is MNHEY, CDR2 SVGEGT, per germline. V was cut by 0 bases and J by 2 bases, with 20 bases left in between. This CDR3 comprises 19 residues. Using its own MiXCR run on the 5' RACE reads, TCRdb lists one record per CDR3 protein. Among some 180,000 distinct CDR3 sequences, around a sixth were seen once, and the ten largest hold roughly 4.3%. This receptor was obtained from a man aged 18 to 29 who had mild COVID-19 (a few samples of this study predate the infection). Cell type and time point are not known. The sample was PBMCs or a T cell subset sorted from them (not recorded which). The chain joins TRBV6-2 or TRBV6-3 to TRBJ2-1; D is ambiguous. The CDR3 sequence: CASSYSIVRVEQTYNEQFF. The DNA of the CDR3 is TGTGCCAGCAGTTACTCGATAGTAAGGGTAGAACAGACCTACAATGAGCAGTTCTTC.